The source of this TCR beta chain is a study of Tregs in tolerant kidney transplant recipients. Assay: immunoSEQ multiplex PCR; the TCRdb copy retains only in-frame clones and omits some. The table includes approximately 99,000 clones, around 90% detected once. As for this clone: What it recognizes is unknown.

Study-wide findings and caveats: Findings come from small patient numbers and require larger validation.

The source was CD4+ T cells from blood, collected before the transplant. This TCR came from a human donor who received a combined kidney and bone marrow transplant.

The CDR3 nucleotides read TGTGCCAGCAGCGGGCTAGCGGTGTTTTACACAGATACGCAGTATTTT. This codes for CASSGLAVFYTDTQYF. The chain carries TRBV2 and TRBJ2-3; 7 nucleotides agree with TRBD2. The J segment lost 2 bases and the V segment lost 6 bases, leaving 11 bases of the junction unmatched. The CDR3 extends over 16 amino acids. Germline V gene sequence: CDR1 SNHLY, CDR2 FYNNEI.